The clone carrying this TCR beta chain was counted a few times. This entry is derived from a study of identical twins. V was pared by 3 bases and J by 10 bases, with 2 bases of the junction left unmatched. The CDR3 is 11 amino acids. TCRdb called the 5' RACE reads again in MiXCR, with one record for every CDR3 protein. This table holds about 520,000 distinct CDR3 sequences, 20% to 25% found once. These data were likewise used in another study, on T cells expressing NK-cell markers.

Material for sequencing was CD4+ T cells sorted from blood. The source of this sequence is a young woman in good health. This sequence joins TRBV12-3 or TRBV12-4 and TRBJ1-2, with 7 bases aligning to TRBD1. The CDR3 nucleotides are TGTGCCAGCAGTTTTGGGACAGCCTACACCTTC. The encoded protein is CASSFGTAYTF.